This T cell receptor beta chain is drawn from a study of T cell repertoires in cytomegalovirus infection. Across the study: Carrying CMV and the relevant HLA type showed in public TCR beta signatures.

Regarding the study as a whole: Within the response measured ex vivo, HLA-C-restricted CMV-specific TCR beta clonotypes were dominant.

In its sample, this clonotype was seen a few times. Its target is unknown. TCRdb reprocessed the reads with MiXCR, giving one entry per CDR3 protein. The sample has about 700,000 distinct CDR3 sequences, around a third seen once. This TCR derives from a human donor in good health (CMV status not recorded). Some clones in this sample may be carry-over from other donors' samples. The sequenced sample was cultured PBMCs, obtained from culture after CMV antigen stimulation.

This CDR3 reads CASGLVPREGANTGELFF. The DNA for the CDR3 is TGTGCTAGTGGTTTGGTTCCCCGGGAGGGGGCGAACACCGGGGAGCTGTTTTTT. This chain joins TRBV12-5 and TRBJ2-2; 8 bases are shared with TRBD2. V lost 0 bases and J lost 0; bases outside the gene matches: 6. The CDR3 spans 18 residues. Germline loops: CDR1 LGHNT, CDR2 FRNRAP. Complete variable domain (other parts from reference TRBV12-5 and TRBJ2-2): DARVTQTPRHKVTEMGQEVTMRCQPILGHNTVFWYRQTMMQGLELLAYFRNRAPLDDSGMPKDRFSAEMPDATLATLKIQPSEPRDSAVYFCASGLVPREGANTGELFFGEGSRLTVL.